This entry lists 11 T cell receptor beta chains sequenced from one sample in a study of blood T cell repertoires in COVID-19. Method: immunoSEQ multiplex PCR; TCRdb's copy keeps in-frame clones and lacks some. Here the sample spans nearly 350,000 clones, roughly nine tenths being singletons. Sequenced input: PBMCs or T cells enriched from blood (not recorded which). The receptors were sampled from a woman aged 25 to 39 who had recovered from COVID-19.

The chain uses TRBV6-5 and TRBJ1-1; D call uncertain. From germline, CDR1 is MNHEY and CDR2 SVGAGI. The CDR3 extends over 13 amino acids. With 6 bases removed from V and 4 bases from J, the gap between germline ends came to 12 bases. Written as DNA, the CDR3 is TGTGCCAGCAGCTCGGGAGGCCCCACTGAAGCTTTCTTT. Residues: CASSSGGPTEAFF.

The CDR3 DNA reads TGTGCCAGCAGTGAGGGTTCTATAGGTGGGCTCACTGAAGCTTTCTTT. As protein: CASSEGSIGGLTEAFF. V usage is TRBV28 and J usage is TRBJ1-1; D not resolved. The CDR3 covers 16 residues. The germline V gene encodes CDR1 MDHEN and CDR2 SYDVKM. Between the trimmed V and J ends, which lost 5 bases and 4 bases, there was a span of 20 bases.

V and J are TRBV11-2 and TRBJ1-1; no clear D. In germline, CDR1 is SGHAT, CDR2 FQNNGV. The ends were cut back, 5 bases at V and 4 bases at J, with 8 bases in the middle. The CDR3 has 12 amino acids. The CDR3 bases are TGTGCCAGCAGCACACACAGCACTGAAGCTTTCTTT. It yields the protein CASSTHSTEAFF.

This chain joins TRBV19 and TRBJ1-6, with 7 positions matching TRBD1. Trimming took 4 bases from V and 7 from J; bases not matched to a gene: 7. Germline assignment: CDR1 LNHDA and CDR2 SQIVND (reference sequence). The CDR3 length is 15 residues. The CDR3 here is CASSTSGQLNSPLHF. In DNA form, the CDR3 reads TGTGCCAGTAGTACCTCGGGACAGCTGAATTCACCCCTCCACTTT. The full variable domain, in which reference TRBV19 and TRBJ1-6 provide the parts outside the CDR3, is DGGITQSPKYLFRKEGQNVTLSCEQNLNHDAMYWYRQDPGQGLRLIYYSQIVNDFQKGDIAEGYSVSREKKESFPLTVTSAQKNPTAFYLCASSTSGQLNSPLHFGNGTRLTVT.

The chain links TRBV11-2 to TRBJ2-5; 8 bases align to TRBD2. CDR3 length equals 16 residues. Per germline, CDR1 SGHAT and CDR2 FQNNGV. V lost 6 bases, J lost 4 bases, and 13 bases stayed unmatched. In DNA form, the CDR3 reads TGTGCCAGCAGGGGTAGCGGGGCTCGGGGTGGAGAGACCCAGTACTTC. It specifies CASRGSGARGGETQYF.

The chain links TRBV5-6 to TRBJ2-7; 7 bases map to TRBD1. With V trimmed by 2 bases and J by 2 bases, 19 bases remained unmatched. Germline V CDR1 and CDR2: SGHDT, YYEEEE. The CDR3 contains 19 residues. The CDR3 reads CASSLDLDGSGQNPYEQYF. The CDR3 DNA reads as TGTGCCAGCAGCTTAGACCTAGATGGATCGGGACAGAATCCCTACGAGCAGTACTTC. The full variable domain, completed using reference TRBV5-6 and TRBJ2-7, is DAGVTQSPTHLIKTRGQQVTLRCSPKSGHDTVSWYQQALGQGPQFIFQYYEEEERQRGNFPDRFSGHQFPNYSSELNVNALLLGDSALYLCASSLDLDGSGQNPYEQYFGPGTRLTVT.

This chain links TRBV15 with TRBJ1-3; TRBD1 matches 7 bases. This CDR3 contains 17 residues. V shed 1 base, J shed 2 bases, and the junction held 8 bases outside the gene matches. Per the germline V gene, CDR1 is LNHNV and CDR2 is YYDKDF (reference sequence). This CDR3 is CATSRGPRGAAGNTIYF. For the CDR3, the DNA is TGTGCCACCAGCAGAGGGCCCAGGGGGGCGGCTGGAAACACCATATATTTT.

This sequence joins TRBV6-1 and TRBJ1-6, with D unclear. The CDR3 has 14 amino acids. Germline V gene sequence: CDR1 MNHNS, CDR2 SASEGT. The V end lost 3 bases, the J end lost 2 bases, and 5 bases lay between the germline ends. In nucleotides, the CDR3 is TGTGCCAGCAGTGACACTGCCTATAATTCACCCCTCCACTTT. Protein: CASSDTAYNSPLHF.

This clone showed up just a few times. The V and J genes are TRBV19 and TRBJ1-1, with TRBD1 identical over 8 bases. Unmatched junction bases numbered 15, after V lost 6 bases and J lost 0 bases. The CDR3 consists of 18 residues. From germline, CDR1 is LNHDA and CDR2 SQIVND (reference sequence). The CDR3 nucleotides read TGTGCCAGTAGCCCCCCTTTACAGGGGGTGGGGGTGAACACTGAAGCTTTCTTT. This codes for CASSPPLQGVGVNTEAFF.

This clone has more than one count but fewer than ten. The rearrangement links TRBV5-1 to TRBJ1-4; TRBD1 matches at 7 bases. The CDR3 runs to 17 residues. V trimming: 4 bases; J trimming: 3 bases; junction bases outside the gene matches: 12. Germline CDR1 is SGHRS and CDR2 is YFSETQ. The DNA for the CDR3 is TGCGCCAGCAGCGTAAGAGGGACAGCCCAACCTAATGAAAAACTGTTTTTT. It encodes CASSVRGTAQPNEKLFF.

The chain couples TRBV5-1 to TRBJ2-3, with D maybe TRBD1 (6 bases). In germline, CDR1 is SGHRS, CDR2 YFSETQ. The V and J ends lost 4 bases and 4 bases respectively, with 16 bases between them. CDR3 length: 15 residues. Here the CDR3 reads CASSGQGSRSDTQYF. CDR3 bases: TGCGCCAGCAGCGGTCAGGGGTCCCGTTCAGATACGCAGTATTTT.